This paragraph covers one T cell receptor beta chain sequence. Its antigen is currently unknown. Researchers ran the assay at a deep level. The protocol was immunoSEQ multiplex PCR, while the TCRdb copy is restricted to in-frame clones and leaves out a portion. The table includes about 2.4 million clones, roughly 93% detected once. Germline V CDR1 and CDR2: SGHAT, FQNNGV. J lost 5 bases, V lost 4 bases, and 4 bases had no gene match. CDR3 length: 15 residues. This specimen comes from a study of shared clonotypes between healthy human individuals. The study, taken as a whole, reports: Relative to clonotypes present in all four donors, those not shared had lower generation probabilities. Among donors, the sharing of clonotypes was expected to be influenced by sequencing depth. Sorted-subset sequencing, rarefaction showed, was incomplete despite large depth.

The V gene is TRBV11-2, the J gene TRBJ2-1; TRBD2 matches at 11 bases. The sequencing input was naive CD4+ T cells from PBMCs. The sample's subset: CD45RA+ positively selected. The TCR was taken from a man aged 18 to 30 in good health. Some clones in this sample may be carry-over from other donors' samples. CDR3 protein: CASSSLAGEDNEQFF. The CDR3 DNA reads as TGTGCCAGCAGCTCACTAGCGGGAGAAGACAATGAGCAGTTCTTC.